This T cell receptor beta chain derives from a study of shared clonotypes between healthy human individuals. Germline V gene data show CDR1 as MDHEN and CDR2 as SYDVKM. The CDR3 extends over 17 amino acids. V was pared by 4 bases and J by 2 bases, with 13 bases of the junction left unmatched. Naive CD8 cells lacked CD45RO, underwent positive selection for CCR7 and left out terminally differentiated effector memory CD45RA+ cells. The method was immunoSEQ multiplex PCR; TCRdb's version includes in-frame clones alone and lacks a portion of them. The sample holds fewer than 700,000 clones, 95% seen once.

This chain uses TRBV28 with TRBJ2-7, with TRBD2 matching over 8 bases. The specimen was naive CD8+ T cells sorted from blood. This receptor was obtained from a woman under 40 in good health. Here the CDR3 reads CASSSPRLATRPYEQYF. The DNA for the CDR3 is TGTGCCAGCAGTTCCCCCCGACTAGCGACCCGCCCCTACGAGCAGTACTTC.